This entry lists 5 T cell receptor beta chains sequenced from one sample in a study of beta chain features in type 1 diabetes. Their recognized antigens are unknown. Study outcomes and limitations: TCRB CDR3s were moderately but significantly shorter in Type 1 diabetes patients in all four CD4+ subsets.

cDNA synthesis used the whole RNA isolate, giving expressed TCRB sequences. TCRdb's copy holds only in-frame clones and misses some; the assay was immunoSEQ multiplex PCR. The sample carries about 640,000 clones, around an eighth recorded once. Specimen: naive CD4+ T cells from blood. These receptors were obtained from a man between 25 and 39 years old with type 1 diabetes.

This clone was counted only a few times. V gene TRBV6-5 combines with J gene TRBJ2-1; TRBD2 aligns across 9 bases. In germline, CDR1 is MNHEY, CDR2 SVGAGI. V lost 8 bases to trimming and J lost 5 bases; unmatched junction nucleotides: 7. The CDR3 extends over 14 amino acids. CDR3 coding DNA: TGTGCCAGCGCCACGAGCGGGGGGCACAATGAGCAGTTCTTC. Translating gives CASATSGGHNEQFF.

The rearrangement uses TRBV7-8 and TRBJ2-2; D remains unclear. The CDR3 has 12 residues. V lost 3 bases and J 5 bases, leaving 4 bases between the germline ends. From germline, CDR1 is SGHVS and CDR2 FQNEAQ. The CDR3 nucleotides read TGTGCCAGCAGCTTCTCGACCGGGGAGCTGTTTTTT. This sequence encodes CASSFSTGELFF.

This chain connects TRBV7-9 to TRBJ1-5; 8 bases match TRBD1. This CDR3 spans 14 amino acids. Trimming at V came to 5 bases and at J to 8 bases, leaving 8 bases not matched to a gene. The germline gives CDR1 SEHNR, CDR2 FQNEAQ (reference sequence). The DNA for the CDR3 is TGTGCCAGCAGCACAGACAGGGGACTGGAGCCCCAGCATTTT. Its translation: CASSTDRGLEPQHF.

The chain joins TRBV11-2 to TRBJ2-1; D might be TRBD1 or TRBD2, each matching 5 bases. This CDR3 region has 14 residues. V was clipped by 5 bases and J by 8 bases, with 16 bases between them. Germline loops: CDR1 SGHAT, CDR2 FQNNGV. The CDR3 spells CASSVRDRRDEQFF. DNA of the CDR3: TGTGCCAGCAGCGTTAGGGACCGGCGCGATGAGCAGTTCTTC.

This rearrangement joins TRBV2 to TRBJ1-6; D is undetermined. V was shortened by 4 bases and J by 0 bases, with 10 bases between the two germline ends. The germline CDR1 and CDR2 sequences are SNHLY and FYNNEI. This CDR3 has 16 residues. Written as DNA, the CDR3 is TGTGCCAGCAGTGCAGAGAGAGGCTCCTATAATTCACCCCTCCACTTT. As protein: CASSAERGSYNSPLHF. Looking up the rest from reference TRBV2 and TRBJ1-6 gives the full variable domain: EPEVTQTPSHQVTQMGQEVILRCVPISNHLYFYWYRQILGQKVEFLVSFYNNEISEKSEIFDDQFSVERPDGSNFTLKIRSTKLEDSAMYFCASSAERGSYNSPLHFGNGTRLTVT.